The 25 T cell receptor beta chains in this list originate from one sample, sequenced in a study of siplizumab effects on memory and regulatory T cells. Assay: immunoSEQ multiplex PCR; the TCRdb copy retains only in-frame clones and omits some. Among roughly 60,000 clones listed, approximately 93% were seen once. Sequencing used CD8+ T cells sorted from blood. All receptors derive from a human donor in good health.

The chain joins TRBV9 to TRBJ2-3; D might be TRBD1 or TRBD2, each matching 6 bases. The CDR3 extends over 16 amino acids. Between the trimmed V and J ends, which lost 0 bases and 0 bases, there was a span of 11 bases. Germline V gene data show CDR1 as SGDLS and CDR2 as YYNGEE. The CDR3, as DNA: TGTGCCAGCAGCGTAGAGGGGGGCTCGAGCACAGATACGCAGTATTTT. Protein sequence: CASSVEGGSSTDTQYF.

The CDR3 spells CSVEGQNTGELFF. The CDR3 bases are TGCAGCGTTGAAGGGCAGAACACCGGGGAGCTGTTTTTT. The chain links TRBV29-1 to TRBJ2-2; D unclear. Germline V gene sequence: CDR1 SQVTM, CDR2 ANQGSEA. The V and J ends lost 1 base and 1 base respectively, with 4 bases between them. The CDR3 length is 13 residues.

The chain uses TRBV7-9 and TRBJ2-7; D may match TRBD1 or TRBD2 (5 bases each). Trimming took off 3 bases at V and 5 bases at J, with 8 bases between the two ends. This CDR3 spans 12 amino acids. Per germline, CDR1 SEHNR and CDR2 FQNEAQ (reference sequence). CDR3 residues: CASSFLGDEQYF. The CDR3 DNA is TGTGCCAGCAGCTTCTTGGGGGACGAGCAGTACTTC.

The chain recombines TRBV4-2 with TRBJ1-1; possibly TRBD1 for D (5 bases). CDR1 LGHNA and CDR2 YNFKEQ come from the germline V gene. This CDR3 contains 13 residues. The germline V and J ends were trimmed by 5 bases and 4 bases, with 11 bases remaining between them. This chain's CDR3 is CASSLGRGTEAFF. The CDR3 nucleotides read TGTGCCAGCAGCTTGGGACGGGGCACTGAAGCTTTCTTT.

V gene TRBV19 combines with J gene TRBJ2-3; D is unclear. V dropped 1 base and J dropped 1 base, with 9 bases sitting between them. Germline V gene sequence: CDR1 LNHDA, CDR2 SQIVND (reference sequence). CDR3 length equals 15 residues. The CDR3 sequence: CASSIASTRTDTQYF. The CDR3 nucleotides are TGTGCCAGTAGTATAGCCTCGACCCGCACAGATACGCAGTATTTT.

The chain carries TRBV5-1 and TRBJ1-3; D not resolved. V shed 0 bases and J shed 1 base, with 11 bases lying between them. This CDR3 region has 16 residues. Germline-derived CDR1 and CDR2 are SGHRS and YFSETQ. The CDR3 spells CASSLGAAVSGNTIYF. The CDR3 DNA reads TGCGCCAGCAGCTTGGGCGCGGCAGTGTCTGGAAACACCATATATTTT.

The chain is built from TRBV7-8 and TRBJ2-6, with D hard to call. Trimming pared 0 bases from V and 0 bases from J, leaving 6 bases between. CDR3 size: 16 residues. The germline V gene encodes CDR1 SGHVS and CDR2 FQNEAQ. CDR3 nucleotides: TGTGCCAGCAGCTTAGCGGTACCCTCTGGGGCCAACGTCCTGACTTTC. It translates to CASSLAVPSGANVLTF.

The chain combines TRBV28 with TRBJ2-7; a possible D gene is TRBD1 (5 bases). Germline CDR1 is MDHEN and CDR2 is SYDVKM. This CDR3 has 12 residues. The V and J ends lost 6 bases and 3 bases respectively, with 9 bases between them. CDR3 sequence (DNA): TGTGCCAGCAGGGGGCCGAGCTACGAGCAGTACTTC. Protein: CASRGPSYEQYF.

V usage is TRBV11-2 and J usage is TRBJ1-1; unclear D gene. CDR1 SGHAT and CDR2 FQNNGV come from the germline V gene. There are 15 residues in the CDR3. V was clipped by 0 bases and J by 3 bases, with 11 bases between them. This CDR3 is CASSLEVTRYTEAFF. The CDR3 region has the DNA TGTGCCAGCAGCTTAGAGGTGACACGGTACACTGAAGCTTTCTTT.

The chain recombines TRBV19 with TRBJ1-1; D possibly corresponds to TRBD1 (5 bases). Trimming left V 3 bases short and J 7 bases short, with 12 bases between. CDR1 is LNHDA, CDR2 SQIVND, per germline (reference sequence). This CDR3 spans 13 amino acids. CDR3 DNA sequence: TGTGCCAGTAGTATGGGGACTGTACTTGAAGCTTTCTTT. This translates into CASSMGTVLEAFF.

The V and J genes are TRBV2 and TRBJ1-1; TRBD1 aligns across 7 bases. From germline, CDR1 is SNHLY and CDR2 FYNNEI. The CDR3 is made up of 16 amino acids. The trim removed 4 bases at V and 0 bases at J, leaving 8 bases unmatched. The CDR3 here is CASSAGQITLNTEAFF. Here the CDR3 DNA reads TGTGCCAGCAGTGCGGGACAGATAACTCTGAACACTGAAGCTTTCTTT.

The chain has TRBV5-8 and TRBJ1-4, with TRBD1 identical over 9 bases. The trim removed 3 bases at V and 6 bases at J, leaving 6 bases unmatched. Germline assignment: CDR1 SGHTS and CDR2 YDEGEE. The CDR3 is 15 amino acids. The CDR3 nucleotides read TGTGCCAGCAGCTACGGGACAGGGTCCGATGAAAAACTGTTTTTT. Protein sequence: CASSYGTGSDEKLFF.

V is TRBV29-1 and J is TRBJ2-5; D might be TRBD1 (5 bases). This CDR3 is 13 amino acids long. Germline V gene lookup returns CDR1 SQVTM and CDR2 ANQGSEA. V was trimmed by 4 bases and J by 5 bases, leaving 14 bases between them. The CDR3 DNA reads as TGCAGCGTTGGCTCAGGGTACGGGGAGACCCAGTACTTC. Encoded protein: CSVGSGYGETQYF.

This sequence joins TRBV25-1 and TRBJ1-4; tentatively, D is TRBD1 (6 bases). Germline lookup yields CDR1 MGHDK and CDR2 SYGVNS. The CDR3 consists of 15 residues. The V and J ends lost 1 base and 8 bases respectively, with 14 bases between them. The DNA for the CDR3 is TGTGCCAGCAGTGAATGGGAACAGGGCCGGGAAAAACTGTTTTTT. It encodes CASSEWEQGREKLFF. Drawing the rest from reference TRBV25-1 and TRBJ1-4, the complete variable domain is EADIYQTPRYLVIGTGKKITLECSQTMGHDKMYWYQQDPGMELHLIHYSYGVNSTEKGDLSSESTVSRIRTEHFPLTLESARPSHTSQYLCASSEWEQGREKLFFGSGTQLSVL.

With regard to this clone: Other DNA sequences of this sample code for an identical CDR3. J is TRBJ1-5 and V is TRBV6-5; 8 bases line up with TRBD1. This CDR3 region has 13 residues. Losses at the gene ends were 6 bases for V and 6 bases for J; bases not matched to a gene: 4. Germline values: CDR1 MNHEY, CDR2 SVGAGI. CDR3 in amino acids: CASRGQGGQPQHF. In nucleotides, the CDR3 is TGTGCCAGCAGAGGACAGGGAGGTCAGCCCCAGCATTTT.

The V gene is TRBV15, the J gene TRBJ1-5; D might be TRBD1 (5 bases). Germline CDR1 and CDR2: LNHNV and YYDKDF (reference sequence). This CDR3 has 14 residues. V gave up 5 bases and J gave up 7 bases, with 15 bases separating them. As DNA, the CDR3 is TGTGCCACCAGCGGAGCTGGGGGGGACCAGCCCCAGCATTTT. It specifies CATSGAGGDQPQHF. Variable domain in full (rest from reference TRBV15 and TRBJ1-5): DAMVIQNPRYQVTQFGKPVTLSCSQTLNHNVMYWYQQKSSQAPKLLFHYYDKDFNNEADTPDNFQSRRPNTSFCFLDIRSPGLGDTAMYLCATSGAGGDQPQHFGDGTRLSIL.

The chain recombines TRBV9 with TRBJ1-1; D is perhaps TRBD1 (6 bases). This CDR3 is built from 11 residues. Germline V CDR1 and CDR2: SGDLS, YYNGEE. The ends were cut back, 5 bases at V and 6 bases at J, with 8 bases in the middle. The CDR3 DNA is TGTGCCAGCAGACAGGGCCCTGAAGCTTTCTTT. Translated: CASRQGPEAFF.

The sample holds one count of this clone. This chain connects TRBV19 to TRBJ2-1; 8 bases map to TRBD2. Trimming took 3 bases from V and 6 from J; bases not matched to a gene: 7. Germline loops: CDR1 LNHDA, CDR2 SQIVND (reference sequence). The CDR3 loop spans 15 amino acids. Here the CDR3 reads CASSIGLAGINEQFF. CDR3 nucleotides: TGTGCCAGTAGTATCGGATTAGCGGGGATCAATGAGCAGTTCTTC. Filled out from reference TRBV19 and TRBJ2-1, the complete variable domain reads DGGITQSPKYLFRKEGQNVTLSCEQNLNHDAMYWYRQDPGQGLRLIYYSQIVNDFQKGDIAEGYSVSREKKESFPLTVTSAQKNPTAFYLCASSIGLAGINEQFFGPGTRLTVL.

V is TRBV12-2 and J is TRBJ2-5; no check of the table's D call, TRBD1, against the DNA was made. TRBV12-2 is recorded as a pseudogene. The CDR3 runs 17 residues. The CDR3 loop reads CASRLPNLTGIQETQYF. CDR3 DNA sequence: TGTGCAAGCCGCTTACCCAACCTGACAGGGATCCAAGAGACCCAGTACTTC.

V usage is TRBV10-3 and J usage is TRBJ2-3; D is perhaps TRBD1 or TRBD2 (6 bases each). This CDR3 region has 17 residues. Germline V CDR1 and CDR2: ENHRY, SYGVKD. V lost 0 bases and J lost 2, with 15 bases in between. The chain's CDR3 is CAISESQRGTPTDTQYF. Written as DNA, the CDR3 is TGTGCCATCAGTGAGTCACAGAGGGGGACTCCCACAGATACGCAGTATTTT.

CDR3: CAWSADSVSGNTIYF. Written as DNA, the CDR3 is TGTGCCTGGAGTGCCGACAGTGTCTCTGGAAACACCATATATTTT. The chain has TRBV30 and TRBJ1-3; D may be TRBD1 (5 bases). The CDR3 has 15 amino acids. The germline V and J ends were trimmed by 1 base and 0 bases, with 10 bases remaining between them. Germline lookup yields CDR1 GTSNPN and CDR2 SVGIG (reference sequence).

This clone was detected only once. The V call is TRBV7-9, the J call TRBJ2-1, with 9 bases lining up with TRBD2. The V and J ends lost 1 base and 5 bases, in that order; junction bases with no gene match: 6. The length of the CDR3 is 16 residues. From germline, CDR1 is SEHNR and CDR2 FQNEAQ (reference sequence). CDR3 residues: CASSLDSGRAHNEQFF. The CDR3 nucleotides read TGTGCCAGCAGCTTAGATAGCGGGAGAGCTCACAATGAGCAGTTCTTC.

This chain uses TRBV5-1 with TRBJ2-2, with 12 bases lining up with TRBD2. The V gene's germline CDR1 is SGHRS and CDR2 YFSETQ. V was pared by 0 bases and J by 0 bases, with 9 bases of the junction left unmatched. This CDR3 has 20 residues. The CDR3 DNA sequence: TGCGCCAGCAGCTTGGTCGGGGCTGGACTAGCGGGACCGAACACCGGGGAGCTGTTTTTT. This codes for CASSLVGAGLAGPNTGELFF.

The V and J genes are TRBV4-1 and TRBJ2-2; D is unresolved. V was pared by 0 bases and J by 1 base, with 9 bases between. CDR3 size: 16 residues. Germline lookup yields CDR1 MGHRA and CDR2 YSYEKL. The CDR3 DNA is TGCGCCAGCAGCCAAGACGCTGCAGGGAACACCGGGGAGCTGTTTTTT. This encodes CASSQDAAGNTGELFF.

The J gene is TRBJ2-7, the V gene TRBV5-6; D gene unclear. With 3 bases removed from V and 5 bases from J, the gap between germline ends came to 12 bases. Germline CDR1 and CDR2: SGHDT and YYEEEE. CDR3 length: 13 amino acids. Here the CDR3 reads CASSSGLAHEQYF. The CDR3, as DNA: TGTGCCAGCAGCTCGGGCCTCGCCCACGAGCAGTACTTC.